The 24 T cell receptor beta chains presented below share a single source sample, sequenced in a study of cytomegalovirus exposure and HLA in healthy donors. The table came from immunoSEQ multiplex PCR; TCRdb's copy has only in-frame clones and leaves some out. The sample holds roughly 280,000 clones, around 86% seen once. Sequencing used PBMCs. These receptors were obtained from a woman younger than 35 in good health and CMV-seronegative.

The chain uses TRBV5-1 and TRBJ2-7; 9 bases line up with TRBD1. The CDR3 is 14 amino acids. With V trimmed by 2 bases and J by 6 bases, 6 bases remained unmatched. Germline V lookup: CDR1 SGHRS, CDR2 YFSETQ. The CDR3 nucleotides are TGCGCCAGCAGCTTAATTCAACAGGGGGCCGAGCAGTACTTC. This translates into CASSLIQQGAEQYF.

The chain couples TRBV4-1 to TRBJ2-7, with 11 bases identical to TRBD1. Germline V CDR1 and CDR2: MGHRA, YSYEKL. Losses at the gene ends were 0 bases for V and 5 bases for J; bases not matched to a gene: 3. The CDR3 runs to 15 residues. CDR3 sequence reads: CASSQEGQGADEQYF. Written as DNA, the CDR3 is TGCGCCAGCAGCCAAGAAGGACAGGGGGCTGACGAGCAGTACTTC.

The chain recombines TRBV6-5 with TRBJ1-1, with D possibly being TRBD1 (6 bases). In germline, CDR1 is MNHEY, CDR2 SVGAGI. The germline V and J ends were trimmed by 7 bases and 1 base, with 10 bases remaining between them. The CDR3 extends over 13 amino acids. CDR3 DNA sequence: TGTGCCAGCATCCAGGGACAGAACACTGAAGCTTTCTTT. Protein sequence: CASIQGQNTEAFF.

The chain uses TRBV6-5 and TRBJ1-1; 9 nucleotides agree with TRBD1. This CDR3 has 15 residues. Germline V gene data show CDR1 as MNHEY and CDR2 as SVGAGI. With 4 bases clipped from V and 5 bases from J, the junction kept 8 bases outside the gene matches. CDR3 amino acids: CASSSPRQGGTEAFF. DNA for the CDR3: TGTGCCAGCAGTTCGCCCAGACAGGGGGGGACTGAAGCTTTCTTT.

This chain links TRBV5-1 with TRBJ1-1; the match to TRBD1 covers 7 bases. Germline V gene sequence: CDR1 SGHRS, CDR2 YFSETQ. After removal of 3 bases from V and 5 bases from J, the junction contained 7 bases not matched to a gene. This CDR3 contains 14 residues. CDR3 region: CASSWGAGGTEAFF. CDR3 nucleotides: TGCGCCAGCAGCTGGGGGGCAGGGGGAACTGAAGCTTTCTTT.

This sequence joins TRBV27 and TRBJ1-2; 8 nucleotides match TRBD1. The CDR3 loop spans 15 amino acids. Germline V lookup: CDR1 MNHEY, CDR2 SMNVEV (reference sequence). With V trimmed by 6 bases and J by 4 bases, 10 bases remained unmatched. The DNA of the CDR3 is TGTGCCAGCAGAGCGGACAGGGAGGGCACCTATGGCTACACCTTC. Translating it yields CASRADREGTYGYTF.

This clone has a single count. The rearrangement uses TRBV6-5 and TRBJ2-2; 7 positions match TRBD1. Germline-derived CDR1 and CDR2 are MNHEY and SVGAGI. The junction had 7 bases not matched to a gene; V was cut back by 2 bases and J by 4 bases. This CDR3 region has 16 residues. CDR3 loop: CASSYDLTGFTGELFF. The DNA of the CDR3 is TGTGCCAGCAGTTACGATCTGACAGGGTTCACCGGGGAGCTGTTTTTT.

The gene calls are TRBV6-5 and TRBJ1-2; a possible D gene is TRBD1 (6 bases). Per germline, CDR1 MNHEY and CDR2 SVGAGI. V was pared by 5 bases and J by 2 bases, with 15 bases between. This CDR3 contains 15 residues. The CDR3 sequence is CASSRGIQGNYGYTF. Written as DNA, the CDR3 is TGTGCCAGCAGTCGGGGAATACAGGGAAACTATGGCTACACCTTC.

The chain employs TRBV5-6 and TRBJ1-2; D is perhaps TRBD1 (5 bases). The germline V gene has CDR1 SGHDT and CDR2 YYEEEE. The CDR3 length is 17 residues. V lost 3 bases to trimming and J lost 0 bases, with 18 bases between them. DNA for the CDR3: TGTGCCAGCAGCTCCCCGGACATTACGTTAGCTAACTATGGCTACACCTTC. This codes for CASSSPDITLANYGYTF.

The chain couples TRBV5-6 to TRBJ1-2, with a weak D call TRBD1 (5 bases). CDR3 length: 15 amino acids. The germline V gene encodes CDR1 SGHDT and CDR2 YYEEEE. Trimming stripped 2 bases from V and 6 bases from J, with 17 bases between. The CDR3 nucleotides are TGTGCCAGCAGCTTCAGGCGTTCTTGGGGCGATGGCTACACCTTC. Protein product: CASSFRRSWGDGYTF.

The V gene is TRBV27, the J gene TRBJ1-1, with TRBD1 matching over 12 bases. Germline V gene lookup returns CDR1 MNHEY and CDR2 SMNVEV (reference sequence). The CDR3 has 19 amino acids. V trimming: 4 bases; J trimming: 4 bases; junction bases outside the gene matches: 16. The CDR3 bases are TGTGCCAGCAGTTCCCTTTTCTCCGGGACAGGGGGCGCGGGCACTGAAGCTTTCTTT. It specifies CASSSLFSGTGGAGTEAFF.

This clone was seen only a few times. Within the sample, other DNA sequences also encode this same CDR3. The gene calls are TRBV4-1 and TRBJ2-7, with 8 bases identical to TRBD1. The CDR3 is 14 residues long. From germline, CDR1 is MGHRA and CDR2 YSYEKL. With 1 base clipped from V and 3 bases from J, the junction kept 2 bases outside the gene matches. CDR3 sequence reads: CASSQGQGNYEQYF. CDR3 bases: TGCGCCAGCAGCCAAGGACAGGGGAACTACGAGCAGTACTTC.

A single count supports this clone. This chain links TRBV2 with TRBJ2-3; a possible D gene is TRBD2 (7 bases). Trimming removed 6 bases at V and 6 bases at J, with 13 bases between. Germline CDR1 SNHLY, CDR2 FYNNEI. The CDR3 length is 13 residues. For the CDR3, the DNA is TGTGCCAGCAGCGGGGGGCCCCGGGATACGCAGTATTTT. Translation: CASSGGPRDTQYF.

This chain links TRBV5-1 with TRBJ1-1, with 9 bases lining up with TRBD1. The junction had 5 bases not matched to a gene; V was cut back by 4 bases and J by 4 bases. The germline V gene encodes CDR1 SGHRS and CDR2 YFSETQ. The CDR3 is 14 amino acids. As DNA, the CDR3 is TGCGCCAGCAGCCAAATGACAGGGGGCACTGAAGCTTTCTTT. It yields the protein CASSQMTGGTEAFF.

V usage is TRBV4-1 and J usage is TRBJ2-5, with 12 bases that match TRBD2. The trim removed 5 bases at V and 1 base at J, leaving 8 bases unmatched. CDR3 size: 17 residues. Germline V CDR1 and CDR2: MGHRA, YSYEKL. CDR3 sequence (DNA): TGCGCCAGCAGCGCCCAACTAGCGGGAGGTATCCAAGAGACCCAGTACTTC. Translated, it gives CASSAQLAGGIQETQYF.

This chain uses TRBV30 with TRBJ1-2; D is perhaps TRBD1 (5 bases). CDR1 is GTSNPN and CDR2 is SVGIG in the germline V gene (reference sequence). CDR3 length: 14 amino acids. Between the trimmed V and J ends, which lost 4 bases and 1 base, there was a span of 13 bases. The DNA for the CDR3 is TGTGCCTGGACTTGGGGCCACTTTAACTATGGCTACACCTTC. This translates into CAWTWGHFNYGYTF.

This clone is a singleton in its sample. This chain connects TRBV6-5 to TRBJ1-5; 7 bases map to TRBD1. This CDR3 region has 15 residues. V shed 4 bases and J 2 bases; nucleotides not matched to a gene: 5. Germline V gives CDR1 MNHEY, CDR2 SVGAGI. In nucleotides, the CDR3 is TGTGCCAGCAGTTCCAGGGGGATGGGCAATCAGCCCCAGCATTTT. This translates into CASSSRGMGNQPQHF.

The rearrangement uses TRBV11-3 and TRBJ2-7, with a weak D call TRBD2 (6 bases). The CDR3 extends over 13 amino acids. Deletions cut 4 bases from V and 3 bases from J, with 10 bases between. The germline gives CDR1 SGHNT, CDR2 YENEEA. DNA for the CDR3: TGTGCCAGCAGCTGGGGACTTAGCTACGAGCAGTACTTC. Encoded protein: CASSWGLSYEQYF.

The rearrangement uses TRBV9 and TRBJ2-3, with 11 positions matching TRBD2. The CDR3 has 15 amino acids. The germline gives CDR1 SGDLS, CDR2 YYNGEE. J gave up 0 bases and V 6 bases, and 3 bases lay outside the gene matches. The CDR3 sequence is CASTLAGGSTDTQYF. The CDR3 DNA reads as TGTGCCAGCACCTTAGCGGGAGGGAGCACAGATACGCAGTATTTT.

The J gene is TRBJ2-4, the V gene TRBV19; the match to TRBD1 covers 7 bases. V shed 0 bases and J 3 bases; nucleotides not matched to a gene: 8. This CDR3 has 17 amino acids. In germline, CDR1 is LNHDA, CDR2 SQIVND (reference sequence). CDR3 in DNA: TGTGCCAGTAGTATAGATAGGGCCACAGGGGACAAAAACATTCAGTACTTC. Protein product: CASSIDRATGDKNIQYF.

The CDR3 is CASSGDRVNTEAFF. The DNA of the CDR3 is TGTGCCAGCAGCGGAGACAGGGTGAACACTGAAGCTTTCTTT. The V gene is TRBV7-2, the J gene TRBJ1-1, with TRBD1 identical over 7 bases. With 5 bases clipped from V and 0 bases from J, the junction kept 3 bases outside the gene matches. CDR1 and CDR2 from the germline V gene are SGHTA and FQGNSA. This CDR3 is built from 14 residues.

The chain uses TRBV5-4 and TRBJ2-7; TRBD1 aligns across 12 bases. V lost 4 bases, J lost 7 bases, and 9 bases stayed unmatched. Germline CDR1 is SGHNT and CDR2 is YYREEE (reference sequence). The CDR3 is 15 residues long. The CDR3 sequence: CASSASGQGAREQYF. The DNA of the CDR3 is TGTGCCAGCAGCGCCTCGGGACAGGGGGCGCGGGAGCAGTACTTC.

V is TRBV7-6 and J is TRBJ2-2, with D possibly matching TRBD2 (5 bases). Germline CDR1 reads SGHVS; CDR2 reads FNYEAQ. There are 15 residues in the CDR3. The germline V and J ends were trimmed by 1 base and 7 bases, with 13 bases remaining between them. The CDR3: CASSLVRSGNGELFF. DNA for the CDR3: TGTGCCAGCAGCTTAGTAAGGTCCGGGAACGGGGAGCTGTTTTTT.

Only a few counts were recorded for this clone. The V call is TRBV19, the J call TRBJ2-7; 9 nucleotides align to TRBD1. V dropped 6 bases and J dropped 4; count of bases not matched to a gene: 7. This CDR3 spans 14 amino acids. Germline V lookup: CDR1 LNHDA, CDR2 SQIVND (reference sequence). Written as DNA, the CDR3 is TGTGCCAGTAGCCCCGGGACAGGGCATTACGAGCAGTACTTC. Its translation is CASSPGTGHYEQYF.